This TCR beta chain comes out of a study of beta chain features in type 1 diabetes. Study-wide results and limits: Whatever favoring of shorter templates PCR might show would apply equally to patients and controls. For Type 1 diabetes patients, all four CD4+ subsets carried TCRB CDR3s that were moderately but significantly shorter.

All of the isolated RNA was reverse transcribed, so expressed TCRB transcripts were sequenced. TCRdb's table, derived via immunoSEQ multiplex PCR, lists solely in-frame clones and lacks some. The data contain some 700,000 clones, about an eighth of them singletons. CDR3 length: 13 residues. Germline loops: CDR1 KGHSH, CDR2 LQKENI. V was pared by 1 base and J by 1 base, with 3 bases between. There are a few counts of this clone. The antigen remains undetermined. This same CDR3 is encoded by further DNA sequences in the sample. J is TRBJ2-3 and V is TRBV18, with unresolved D. The receptor was isolated from a man aged 18 to 29 with type 1 diabetes. The sample comprised naive CD4+ T cells from blood. Written as DNA, the CDR3 is TGTGCCAGCTCACCACGCGGCACAGATACGCAGTATTTT. This codes for CASSPRGTDTQYF.